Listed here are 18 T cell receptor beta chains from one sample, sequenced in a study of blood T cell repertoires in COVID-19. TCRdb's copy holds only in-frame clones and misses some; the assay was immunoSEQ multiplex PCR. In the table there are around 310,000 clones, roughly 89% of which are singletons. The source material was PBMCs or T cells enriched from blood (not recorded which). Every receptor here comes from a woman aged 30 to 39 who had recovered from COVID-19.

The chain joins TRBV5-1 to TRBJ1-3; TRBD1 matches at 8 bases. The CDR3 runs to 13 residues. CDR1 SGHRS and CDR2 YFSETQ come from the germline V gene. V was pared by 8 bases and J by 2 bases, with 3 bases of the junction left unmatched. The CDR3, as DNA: TGCGCCAGTTCAGGGGGCCCTGGAAACACCATATATTTT. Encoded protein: CASSGGPGNTIYF. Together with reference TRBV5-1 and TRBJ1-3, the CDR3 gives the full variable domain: KAGVTQTPRYLIKTRGQQVTLSCSPISGHRSVSWYQQTPGQGLQFLFEYFSETQRNKGNFPGRFSGRQFSNSRSEMNVSTLELGDSALYLCASSGGPGNTIYFGEGSWLTVV.

CDR3 protein: CASSYEFGRVADGNQPQHF. CDR3 DNA sequence: TGTGCCAGCAGTTACGAATTTGGCAGGGTCGCGGATGGCAATCAGCCCCAGCATTTT. J is TRBJ1-5 and V is TRBV6-2 or TRBV6-3, with D tentatively TRBD1 (5 bases). V was clipped by 2 bases and J by 2 bases, with 22 bases between them. There are 19 residues in the CDR3. The V gene's germline CDR1 is MNHEY and CDR2 SVGEGT.

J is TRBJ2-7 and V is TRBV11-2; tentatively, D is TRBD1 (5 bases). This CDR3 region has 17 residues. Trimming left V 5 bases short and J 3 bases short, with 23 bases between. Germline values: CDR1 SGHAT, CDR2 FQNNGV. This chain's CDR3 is CASSRIPTKRGYYEQYF. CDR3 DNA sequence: TGTGCCAGCAGCCGTATTCCGACCAAAAGGGGCTACTACGAGCAGTACTTC.

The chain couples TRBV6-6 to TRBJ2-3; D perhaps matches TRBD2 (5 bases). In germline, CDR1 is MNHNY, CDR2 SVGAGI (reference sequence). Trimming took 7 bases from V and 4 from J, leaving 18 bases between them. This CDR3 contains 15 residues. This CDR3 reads CASIAVGVRPDTQYF. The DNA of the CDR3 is TGTGCCAGCATCGCGGTCGGGGTGAGGCCAGATACGCAGTATTTT.

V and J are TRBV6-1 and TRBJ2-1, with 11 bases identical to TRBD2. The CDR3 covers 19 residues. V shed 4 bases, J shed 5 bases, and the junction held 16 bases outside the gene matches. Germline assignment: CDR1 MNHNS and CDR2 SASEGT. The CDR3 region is CASSGAPPRLAGIDNEQFF. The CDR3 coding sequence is TGTGCCAGCAGTGGGGCACCCCCTCGACTAGCGGGGATAGACAATGAGCAGTTCTTC.

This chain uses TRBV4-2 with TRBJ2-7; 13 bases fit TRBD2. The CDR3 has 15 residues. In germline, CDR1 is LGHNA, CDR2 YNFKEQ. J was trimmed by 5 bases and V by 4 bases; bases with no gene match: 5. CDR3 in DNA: TGTGCCAGCAGCCCGGGAGGACTAGCGGGAGACGAGCAGTACTTC. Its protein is CASSPGGLAGDEQYF.

CDR3 amino acids: CASSLRGRRQPQHF. The CDR3 DNA follows: TGTGCCAGTAGTCTCAGGGGGCGCAGGCAGCCCCAGCATTTT. The V call is TRBV19, the J call TRBJ1-5; the match to TRBD1 covers 8 bases. The CDR3 sequence is 14 residues long. Germline loops: CDR1 LNHDA, CDR2 SQIVND (reference sequence). After removal of 5 bases from V and 7 bases from J, the junction contained 7 bases not matched to a gene.

The CDR3 region is CASSPRTVADTQYF. In nucleotides, the CDR3 is TGTGCCAGCAGCCCAAGGACAGTAGCAGATACGCAGTATTTT. This sequence joins TRBV3-1 (or the pseudogene TRBV3-2) and TRBJ2-3; D may be TRBD1 (6 bases). Trimming removed 4 bases at V and 4 bases at J, with 12 bases between. The CDR3 has 14 amino acids. Germline assignment: CDR1 LGHDT and CDR2 YNNKEL (reference sequence).

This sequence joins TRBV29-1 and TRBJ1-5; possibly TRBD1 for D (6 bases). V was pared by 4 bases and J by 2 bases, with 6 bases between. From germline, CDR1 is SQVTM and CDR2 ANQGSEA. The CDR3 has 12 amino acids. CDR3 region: CSVGTGNQPQHF. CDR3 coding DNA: TGCAGCGTTGGGACAGGCAATCAGCCCCAGCATTTT.

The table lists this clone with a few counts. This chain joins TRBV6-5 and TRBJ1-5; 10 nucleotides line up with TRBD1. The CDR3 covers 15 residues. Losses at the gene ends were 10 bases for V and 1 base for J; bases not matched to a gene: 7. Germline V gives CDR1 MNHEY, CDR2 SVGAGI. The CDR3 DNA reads TGTGCCACTAAAGGACAGGGGGGCAGCAATCAGCCCCAGCATTTT. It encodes CATKGQGGSNQPQHF.

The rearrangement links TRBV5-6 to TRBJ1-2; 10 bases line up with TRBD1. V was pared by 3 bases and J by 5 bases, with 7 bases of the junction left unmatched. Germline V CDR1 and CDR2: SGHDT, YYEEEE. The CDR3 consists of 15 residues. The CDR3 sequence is CASSSLDRGVYGYTF. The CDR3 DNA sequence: TGTGCCAGCAGCTCATTGGACAGGGGGGTGTATGGCTACACCTTC. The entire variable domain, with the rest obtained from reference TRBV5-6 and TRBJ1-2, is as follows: DAGVTQSPTHLIKTRGQQVTLRCSPKSGHDTVSWYQQALGQGPQFIFQYYEEEERQRGNFPDRFSGHQFPNYSSELNVNALLLGDSALYLCASSSLDRGVYGYTFGSGTRLTVV.

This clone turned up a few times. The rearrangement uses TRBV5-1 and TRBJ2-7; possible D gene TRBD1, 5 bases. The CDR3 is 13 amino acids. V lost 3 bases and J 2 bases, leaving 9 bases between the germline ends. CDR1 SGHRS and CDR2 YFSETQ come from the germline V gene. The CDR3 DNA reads TGCGCCAGCAGCTCTCAGGGCACCTACGAGCAGTACTTC. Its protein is CASSSQGTYEQYF.

The CDR3 sequence: CACRGGNTEKLFF. As DNA, the CDR3 is TGTGCCTGCAGAGGGGGTAACACGGAAAAACTGTTTTTT. The V and J genes are TRBV30 and TRBJ1-4; a possible D gene is TRBD1 (6 bases). Germline V gene data show CDR1 as GTSNPN and CDR2 as SVGIG (reference sequence). V was shortened by 6 bases and J by 8 bases, with 16 bases between the two germline ends. CDR3 length equals 13 residues.

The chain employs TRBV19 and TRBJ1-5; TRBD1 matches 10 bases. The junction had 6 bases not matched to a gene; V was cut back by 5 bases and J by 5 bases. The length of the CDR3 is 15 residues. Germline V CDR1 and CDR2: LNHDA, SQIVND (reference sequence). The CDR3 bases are TGTGCCAGTAGTTCCGGGACAGGGGCATATCAGCCCCAGCATTTT. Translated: CASSSGTGAYQPQHF. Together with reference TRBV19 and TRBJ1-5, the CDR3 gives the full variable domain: DGGITQSPKYLFRKEGQNVTLSCEQNLNHDAMYWYRQDPGQGLRLIYYSQIVNDFQKGDIAEGYSVSREKKESFPLTVTSAQKNPTAFYLCASSSGTGAYQPQHFGDGTRLSIL.

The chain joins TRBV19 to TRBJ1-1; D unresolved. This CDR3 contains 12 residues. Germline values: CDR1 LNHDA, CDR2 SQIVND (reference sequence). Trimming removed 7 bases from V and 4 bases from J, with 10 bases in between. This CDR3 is CASTSRLTEAFF. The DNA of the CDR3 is TGTGCCAGTACCTCGAGGCTCACTGAAGCTTTCTTT.

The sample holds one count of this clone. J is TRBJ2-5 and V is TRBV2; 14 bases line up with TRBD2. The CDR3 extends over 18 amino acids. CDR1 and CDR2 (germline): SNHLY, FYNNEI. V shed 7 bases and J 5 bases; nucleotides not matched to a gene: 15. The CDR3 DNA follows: TGTGCCAGCATCGGGACACCAGGACTAGCGGGAGGTTTGGAGACCCAGTACTTC. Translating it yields CASIGTPGLAGGLETQYF.

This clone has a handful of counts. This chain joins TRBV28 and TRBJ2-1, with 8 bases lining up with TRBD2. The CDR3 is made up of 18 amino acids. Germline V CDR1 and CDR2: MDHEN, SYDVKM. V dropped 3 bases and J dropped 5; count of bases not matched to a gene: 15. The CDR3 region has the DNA TGTGCCAGCAGTTTGCGCAACTTAGCGGGACCTATAAACAATGAGCAGTTCTTC. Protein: CASSLRNLAGPINNEQFF.

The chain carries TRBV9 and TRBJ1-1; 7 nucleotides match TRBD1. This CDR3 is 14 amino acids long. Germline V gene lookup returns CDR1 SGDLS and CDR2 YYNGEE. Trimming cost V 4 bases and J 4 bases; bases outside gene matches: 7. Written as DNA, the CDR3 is TGTGCCAGCAGCACAAGAGGGGGCCCCACTGAAGCTTTCTTT. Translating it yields CASSTRGGPTEAFF.